A selection of T cell receptor beta chains follows, all from one sample in a study of shared clonotypes between healthy human individuals. This table comes from immunoSEQ multiplex PCR, and its TCRdb copy is limited to in-frame clones, with some not included. The sample has about 2.4 million clones, 90% to 95% seen once. Sequencing input: naive CD4+ T cells from PBMCs. Receptors originate from a man between 18 and 35 years old in good health. Some clones in this sample may be carry-over from other donors' samples. CDR3s include the opening cysteine and the closing phenylalanine or tryptophan. Each record gives: clone size, J gene, V gene, D gene, CDR3 DNA, CDR3 protein. D genes are given only for firm matches. The listing skips clone size in some rows; elsewhere it reads once, few, many or a size class.

clone size: -
J gene: TRBJ1-1
V gene: TRBV4-3
D gene: -
CDR3 DNA: TGCGCCAGCAGCCGCCGCGGGGCTGCTGAAGCTTTCTTT
CDR3 protein: CASSRRGAAEAFF

clone size: -
J gene: TRBJ2-4
V gene: TRBV4-3
D gene: -
CDR3 DNA: TGCGCCAGCAGCCAACAGGTGGGCAAAAACATTCAGTACTTC
CDR3 protein: CASSQQVGKNIQYF

clone size: -
J gene: TRBJ2-1
V gene: TRBV7-9
D gene: -
CDR3 DNA: TGTGCCAGCAGCTTTAAGGGGGGCCCCTACAATGAGCAGTTCTTC
CDR3 protein: CASSFKGGPYNEQFF

clone size: once
J gene: TRBJ2-3
V gene: TRBV28
D gene: TRBD1
CDR3 DNA: TGTGCCAGCAGTGATCTTAGGGGGCCCGATTTTGGTGACACAGATACGCAGTATTTT
CDR3 protein: CASSDLRGPDFGDTDTQYF

clone size: -
J gene: TRBJ2-3
V gene: TRBV9
D gene: -
CDR3 DNA: TGTGCCAGCAGCGTAGTCGGTAGCACAGATACGCAGTATTTT
CDR3 protein: CASSVVGSTDTQYF

clone size: -
J gene: TRBJ1-1
V gene: TRBV28
D gene: -
CDR3 DNA: TGTGCCAGCAGCCCTTTCGACAGGTGGGGCACTGAAGCTTTCTTT
CDR3 protein: CASSPFDRWGTEAFF

clone size: -
J gene: TRBJ2-7
V gene: TRBV15
D gene: -
CDR3 DNA: TGTGCCACCAGCAGAGATAAGCTCTACGAGCAGTACTTC
CDR3 protein: CATSRDKLYEQYF

clone size: few
J gene: TRBJ1-2
V gene: TRBV2
D gene: -
CDR3 DNA: TGTGCCAGCAGTGATAGGCTCTATGGCTACACCTTC
CDR3 protein: CASSDRLYGYTF

clone size: -
J gene: TRBJ1-2
V gene: TRBV25-1
D gene: -
CDR3 DNA: TGTGCCAGCAGGGGGGGTAACTATGGCTACACCTTC
CDR3 protein: CASRGGNYGYTF

clone size: -
J gene: TRBJ2-7
V gene: TRBV5-5
D gene: TRBD2
CDR3 DNA: TGTGCCAGCAGCTCCGGGACTAGCGGTTCCTACGAGCAGTACTTC
CDR3 protein: CASSSGTSGSYEQYF

clone size: -
J gene: TRBJ2-5
V gene: TRBV20-1
D gene: -
CDR3 DNA: TGCAGTGCTCCAGAGACCCAGTACTTC
CDR3 protein: CSAPETQYF

clone size: -
J gene: TRBJ1-4
V gene: TRBV6-6
D gene: -
CDR3 DNA: TGTGCCAGCAGTTACTCCGCGAATCTAGTTGAAAAACTGTTTTTT
CDR3 protein: CASSYSANLVEKLFF

clone size: -
J gene: TRBJ2-1
V gene: TRBV5-1
D gene: -
CDR3 DNA: TGCGCCAGCAGCTTGGCCCCCGGGTCGGGACATCTGACTGAGCAGTTCTTC
CDR3 protein: CASSLAPGSGHLTEQFF

clone size: -
J gene: TRBJ2-7
V gene: TRBV7-6
D gene: -
CDR3 DNA: TGTGCCAGCAGCGCTGGGGTCTCGCCTGCCTACGAGCAGTACTTC
CDR3 protein: CASSAGVSPAYEQYF

clone size: once
J gene: TRBJ1-5
V gene: TRBV30
D gene: -
CDR3 DNA: TGTGCCTGGAGTGTATCGCCCACCTCCCAGCATTTT
CDR3 protein: CAWSVSPTSQHF

clone size: -
J gene: TRBJ1-5
V gene: TRBV30
D gene: TRBD1
CDR3 DNA: TGTGCCTGGGGACAGGGGAGGGATCAGCCCCAGCATTTT
CDR3 protein: CAWGQGRDQPQHF

clone size: -
J gene: TRBJ1-4
V gene: TRBV6-6
D gene: -
CDR3 DNA: TGTGCCAGCAACTCGGGGGGTCCCTATGAAAAACTGTTTTTT
CDR3 protein: CASNSGGPYEKLFF

clone size: -
J gene: TRBJ2-6
V gene: TRBV28
D gene: -
CDR3 DNA: TGTGCCAGCAGCCTCTCTGGGGCCAACGTCCTGACTTTC
CDR3 protein: CASSLSGANVLTF

clone size: -
J gene: TRBJ2-3
V gene: TRBV7-3
D gene: -
CDR3 DNA: TGTGCCAGCAGCTTAAAAGGGGATAGCACAGATACGCAGTATTTT
CDR3 protein: CASSLKGDSTDTQYF

clone size: -
J gene: TRBJ1-3
V gene: TRBV9
D gene: -
CDR3 DNA: TGTGCCAGCAGCGTAGAGGGGTCAGGAAACACCATATATTTT
CDR3 protein: CASSVEGSGNTIYF

clone size: -
J gene: TRBJ1-1
V gene: TRBV6-5
D gene: -
CDR3 DNA: TGTGCCAGCAGTTACTCTGGGTTAATGAACACTGAAGCTTTCTTT
CDR3 protein: CASSYSGLMNTEAFF

clone size: -
J gene: TRBJ2-5
V gene: TRBV6-1
D gene: -
CDR3 DNA: TGTGCCAGCAGTGAAAGTAGGGGAGTTCGGTACCAAGAGACCCAGTACTTC
CDR3 protein: CASSESRGVRYQETQYF

clone size: -
J gene: TRBJ1-1
V gene: TRBV29-1
D gene: -
CDR3 DNA: TGCAGCGTTGGAGGAGTCCTGAACACTGAAGCTTTCTTT
CDR3 protein: CSVGGVLNTEAFF

clone size: -
J gene: TRBJ2-1
V gene: TRBV4-1
D gene: TRBD2
CDR3 DNA: TGCGCCAGCAGCCCTGGGACTAGCGGGAGGGCCGGTTCCTACAATGAGCAGTTCTTC
CDR3 protein: CASSPGTSGRAGSYNEQFF

clone size: -
J gene: TRBJ2-7
V gene: TRBV5-5
D gene: -
CDR3 DNA: TGTGCCAGCAGCTTGGTCGGGGGGCGCACAGACGAGCAGTACTTC
CDR3 protein: CASSLVGGRTDEQYF

clone size: -
J gene: TRBJ2-1
V gene: TRBV30
D gene: TRBD2
CDR3 DNA: TGTGCCTGGGGGGGACTAGCGGGAGGTATAGATGAGCAGTTCTTC
CDR3 protein: CAWGGLAGGIDEQFF

clone size: -
J gene: TRBJ1-2
V gene: TRBV27
D gene: -
CDR3 DNA: TGTGCCAGCAGTTTATATCCAGGGATCTATGGCTACACCTTC
CDR3 protein: CASSLYPGIYGYTF

clone size: -
J gene: TRBJ2-2
V gene: TRBV28
D gene: -
CDR3 DNA: TGTGCCAGCAGTTGGCCTAGCTTGCCCGGGGAGCTGTTTTTT
CDR3 protein: CASSWPSLPGELFF

clone size: -
J gene: TRBJ1-1
V gene: TRBV28
D gene: TRBD1
CDR3 DNA: TGTGCCAGCCAGAGACAGGGGCCCAACACTGAAGCTTTCTTT
CDR3 protein: CASQRQGPNTEAFF

clone size: -
J gene: TRBJ2-1
V gene: TRBV5-1
D gene: -
CDR3 DNA: TGCGCCAGCAGCCAAATCGCTATGACAGACTCAAATGAGCAGTTCTTC
CDR3 protein: CASSQIAMTDSNEQFF

clone size: -
J gene: TRBJ1-5
V gene: TRBV19
D gene: TRBD1
CDR3 DNA: TGTGCCAGTAGTCCGAGGCTACAGGGGGCGGTTCAGCCCCAGCATTTT
CDR3 protein: CASSPRLQGAVQPQHF

clone size: once
J gene: TRBJ2-3
V gene: TRBV29-1
D gene: TRBD2
CDR3 DNA: TGCAGCGGCGGGACTAGCGGGACGGCAGATACGCAGTATTTT
CDR3 protein: CSGGTSGTADTQYF

clone size: -
J gene: TRBJ2-3
V gene: TRBV6-7
D gene: TRBD2
CDR3 DNA: TGTGCCAGCAGGCCCGGGAGGCGGGGGACAGATACGCAGTATTTT
CDR3 protein: CASRPGRRGTDTQYF

clone size: -
J gene: TRBJ2-5
V gene: TRBV11-3
D gene: -
CDR3 DNA: TGTGCCAGCAGCGACACAGGTGGTAAGACCCAGTACTTC
CDR3 protein: CASSDTGGKTQYF

clone size: -
J gene: TRBJ2-7
V gene: TRBV7-9
D gene: -
CDR3 DNA: TGTGCCAGCAGCCTACTCTCGCTGACCAGATCCTACGAGCAGTACTTC
CDR3 protein: CASSLLSLTRSYEQYF

clone size: -
J gene: TRBJ2-7
V gene: TRBV6-1
D gene: -
CDR3 DNA: TGTGCCAGCAGTGAAGCGCCGACGAGCGACTACGAGCAGTACTTC
CDR3 protein: CASSEAPTSDYEQYF

clone size: -
J gene: TRBJ1-4
V gene: TRBV28
D gene: TRBD1
CDR3 DNA: TGTGCCAGCAGTTTAGAGGGAGGGGGCAACGAAAAACTGTTTTTT
CDR3 protein: CASSLEGGGNEKLFF

clone size: -
J gene: TRBJ1-1
V gene: TRBV6-5
D gene: -
CDR3 DNA: TGTGCCAGCAGTCGTAACATGAACACTGAAGCTTTCTTT
CDR3 protein: CASSRNMNTEAFF

clone size: few
J gene: TRBJ1-1
V gene: TRBV18
D gene: TRBD1
CDR3 DNA: TGTGCCAGCTCACGAACCGGACAGGTGAACACTGAAGCTTTCTTT
CDR3 protein: CASSRTGQVNTEAFF

clone size: -
J gene: TRBJ1-2
V gene: TRBV5-4
D gene: -
CDR3 DNA: TGTGCCAGCAGCTCCGCGTCATGGAACTATGGCTACACCTTC
CDR3 protein: CASSSASWNYGYTF